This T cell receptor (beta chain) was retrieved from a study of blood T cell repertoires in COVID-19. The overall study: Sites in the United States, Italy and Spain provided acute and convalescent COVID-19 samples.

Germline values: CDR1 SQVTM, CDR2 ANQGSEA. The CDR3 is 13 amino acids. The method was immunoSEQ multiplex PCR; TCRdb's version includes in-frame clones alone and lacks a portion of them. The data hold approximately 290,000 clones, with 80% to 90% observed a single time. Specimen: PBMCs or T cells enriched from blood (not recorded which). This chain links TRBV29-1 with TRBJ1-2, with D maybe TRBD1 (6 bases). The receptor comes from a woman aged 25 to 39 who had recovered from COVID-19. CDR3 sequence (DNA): TGCAGTGTAACAGGGTCTTGGGGTCCTGGCTACACCTTC. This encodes CSVTGSWGPGYTF.